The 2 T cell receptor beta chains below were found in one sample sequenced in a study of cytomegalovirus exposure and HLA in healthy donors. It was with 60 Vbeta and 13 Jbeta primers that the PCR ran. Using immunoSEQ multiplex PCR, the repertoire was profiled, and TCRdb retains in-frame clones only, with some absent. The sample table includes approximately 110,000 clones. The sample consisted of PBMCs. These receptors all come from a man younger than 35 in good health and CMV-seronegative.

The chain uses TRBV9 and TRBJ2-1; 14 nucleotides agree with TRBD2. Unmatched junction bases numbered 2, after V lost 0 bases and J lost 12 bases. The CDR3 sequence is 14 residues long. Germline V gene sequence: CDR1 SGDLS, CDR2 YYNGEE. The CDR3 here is CASSVGLAGGLQFF. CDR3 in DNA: TGTGCCAGCAGCGTAGGACTAGCGGGAGGGTTGCAGTTCTTC.

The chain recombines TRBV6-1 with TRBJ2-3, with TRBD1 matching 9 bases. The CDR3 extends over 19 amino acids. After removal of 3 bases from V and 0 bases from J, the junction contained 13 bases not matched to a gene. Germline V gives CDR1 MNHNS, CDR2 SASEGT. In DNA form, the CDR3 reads TGTGCCAGCAGTGACCGGGACAGGGTTTTTGGGAGAAGCACAGATACGCAGTATTTT. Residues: CASSDRDRVFGRSTDTQYF.